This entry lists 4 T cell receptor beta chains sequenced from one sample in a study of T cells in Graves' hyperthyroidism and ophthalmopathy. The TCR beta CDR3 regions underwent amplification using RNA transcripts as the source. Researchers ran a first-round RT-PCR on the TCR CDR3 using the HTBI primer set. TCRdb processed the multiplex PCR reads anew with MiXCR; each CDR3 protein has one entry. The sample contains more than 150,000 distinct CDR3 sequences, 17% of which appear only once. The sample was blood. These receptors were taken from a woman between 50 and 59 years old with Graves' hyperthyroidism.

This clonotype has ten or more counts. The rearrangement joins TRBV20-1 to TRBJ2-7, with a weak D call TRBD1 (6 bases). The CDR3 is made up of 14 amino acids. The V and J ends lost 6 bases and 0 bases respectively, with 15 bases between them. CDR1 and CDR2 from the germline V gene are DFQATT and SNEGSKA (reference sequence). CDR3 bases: TGCAGTGCCCAGGGGACGCCGAGCTCCTACGAGCAGTACTTC. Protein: CSAQGTPSSYEQYF.

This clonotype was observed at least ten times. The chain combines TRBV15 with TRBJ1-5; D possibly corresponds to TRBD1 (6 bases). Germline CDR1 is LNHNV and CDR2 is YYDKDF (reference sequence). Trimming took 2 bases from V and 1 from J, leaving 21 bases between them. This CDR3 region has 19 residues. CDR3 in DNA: TGTGCCACCAGCAGACTCCTGGGGGCAAAGGATTTGAGCAATCAGCCCCAGCATTTT. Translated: CATSRLLGAKDLSNQPQHF.

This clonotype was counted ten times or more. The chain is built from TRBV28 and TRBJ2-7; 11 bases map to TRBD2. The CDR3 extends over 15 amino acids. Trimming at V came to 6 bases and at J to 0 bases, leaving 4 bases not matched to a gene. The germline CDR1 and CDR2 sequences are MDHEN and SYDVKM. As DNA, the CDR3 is TGTGCCAGCAGAACCACTAGCGGGAGCTCCTACGAGCAGTACTTC. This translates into CASRTTSGSSYEQYF.

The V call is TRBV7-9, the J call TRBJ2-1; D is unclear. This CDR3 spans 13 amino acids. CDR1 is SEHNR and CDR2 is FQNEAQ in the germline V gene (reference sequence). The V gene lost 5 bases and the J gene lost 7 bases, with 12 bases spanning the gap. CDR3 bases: TGTGCCAGCAGCCACGACGGGTCGAATGAGCAGTTCTTC. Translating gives CASSHDGSNEQFF. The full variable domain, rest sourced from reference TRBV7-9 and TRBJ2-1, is DTGVSQNPRHKITKRGQNVTFRCDPISEHNRLYWYRQTLGQGPEFLTYFQNEAQLEKSRLLSDRFSAERPKGSFSTLEIQRTEQGDSAMYLCASSHDGSNEQFFGPGTRLTVL.